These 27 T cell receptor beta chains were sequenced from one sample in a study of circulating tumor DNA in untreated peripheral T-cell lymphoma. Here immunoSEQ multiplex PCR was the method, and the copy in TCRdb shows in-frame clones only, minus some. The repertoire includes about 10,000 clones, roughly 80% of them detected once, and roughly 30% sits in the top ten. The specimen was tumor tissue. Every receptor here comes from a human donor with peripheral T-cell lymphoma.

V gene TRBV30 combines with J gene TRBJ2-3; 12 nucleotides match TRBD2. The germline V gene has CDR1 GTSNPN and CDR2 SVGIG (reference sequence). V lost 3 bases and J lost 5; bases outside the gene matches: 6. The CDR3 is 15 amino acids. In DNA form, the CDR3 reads TGTGCCTGGAGGAGACTAGCGGGGGCTGGAGATACGCAGTATTTT. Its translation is CAWRRLAGAGDTQYF.

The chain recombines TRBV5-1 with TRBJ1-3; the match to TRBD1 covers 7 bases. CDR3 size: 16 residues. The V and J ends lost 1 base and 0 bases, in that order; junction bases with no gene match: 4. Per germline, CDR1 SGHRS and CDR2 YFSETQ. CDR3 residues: CASSLSPGGSGNTIYF. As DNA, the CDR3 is TGCGCCAGCAGCTTGTCTCCAGGGGGCTCTGGAAACACCATATATTTT.

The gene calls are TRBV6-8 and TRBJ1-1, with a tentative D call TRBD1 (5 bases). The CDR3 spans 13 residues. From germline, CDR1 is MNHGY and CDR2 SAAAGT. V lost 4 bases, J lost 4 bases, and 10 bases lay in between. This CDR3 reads CASSSGPLTEAFF. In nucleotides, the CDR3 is TGTGCCAGCAGTTCGGGACCGCTCACTGAAGCTTTCTTT.

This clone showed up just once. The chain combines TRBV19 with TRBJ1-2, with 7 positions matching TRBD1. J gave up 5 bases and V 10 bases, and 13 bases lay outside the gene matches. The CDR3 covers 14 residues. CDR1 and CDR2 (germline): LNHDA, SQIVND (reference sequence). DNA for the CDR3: TGTGCCACCACTCCCGGGACAGAGATATATGGCTACACCTTC. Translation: CATTPGTEIYGYTF. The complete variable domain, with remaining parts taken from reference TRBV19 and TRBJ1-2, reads DGGITQSPKYLFRKEGQNVTLSCEQNLNHDAMYWYRQDPGQGLRLIYYSQIVNDFQKGDIAEGYSVSREKKESFPLTVTSAQKNPTAFYLCATTPGTEIYGYTFGSGTRLTVV.

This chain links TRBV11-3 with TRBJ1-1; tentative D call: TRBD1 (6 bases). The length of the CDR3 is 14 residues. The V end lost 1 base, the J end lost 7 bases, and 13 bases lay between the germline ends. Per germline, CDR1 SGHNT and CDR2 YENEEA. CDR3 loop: CASSLVQGKGEAFF. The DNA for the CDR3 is TGTGCCAGCAGCTTAGTACAGGGAAAGGGTGAAGCTTTCTTT.

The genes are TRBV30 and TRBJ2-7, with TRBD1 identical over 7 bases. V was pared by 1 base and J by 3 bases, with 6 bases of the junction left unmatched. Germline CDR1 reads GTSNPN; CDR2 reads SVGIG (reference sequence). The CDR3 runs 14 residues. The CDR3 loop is CAWSDHRGIYEQYF. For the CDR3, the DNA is TGTGCCTGGAGTGACCACAGGGGAATCTACGAGCAGTACTTC.

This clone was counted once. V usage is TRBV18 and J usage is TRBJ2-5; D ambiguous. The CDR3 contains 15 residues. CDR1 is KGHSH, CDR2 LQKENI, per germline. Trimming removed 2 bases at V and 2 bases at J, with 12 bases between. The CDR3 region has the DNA TGTGCCAGCTCACCAAAAAACAGCAATCAAGAGACCCAGTACTTC. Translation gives CASSPKNSNQETQYF.

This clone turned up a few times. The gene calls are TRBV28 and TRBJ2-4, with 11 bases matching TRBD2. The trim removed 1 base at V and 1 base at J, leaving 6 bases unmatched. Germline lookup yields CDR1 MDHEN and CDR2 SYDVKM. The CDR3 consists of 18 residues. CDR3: CASSLLAGGRLAKNIQYF. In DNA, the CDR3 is TGTGCCAGCAGTTTATTAGCGGGGGGGCGGCTGGCCAAAAACATTCAGTACTTC.

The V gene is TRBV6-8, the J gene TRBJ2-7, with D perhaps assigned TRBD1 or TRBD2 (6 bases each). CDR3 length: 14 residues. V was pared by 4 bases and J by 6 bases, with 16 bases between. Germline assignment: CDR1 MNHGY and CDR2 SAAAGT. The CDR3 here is CASSLFVQGGEQYF. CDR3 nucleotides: TGTGCCAGCAGTTTATTTGTACAGGGAGGCGAGCAGTACTTC.

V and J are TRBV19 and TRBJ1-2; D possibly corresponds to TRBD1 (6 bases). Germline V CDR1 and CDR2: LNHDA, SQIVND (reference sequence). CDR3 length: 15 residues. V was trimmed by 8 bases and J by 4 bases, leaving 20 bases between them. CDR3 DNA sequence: TGTGCCAGTCATTCCTACGACAGGAAAGGCTATGGCTACACCTTC. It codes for CASHSYDRKGYGYTF.

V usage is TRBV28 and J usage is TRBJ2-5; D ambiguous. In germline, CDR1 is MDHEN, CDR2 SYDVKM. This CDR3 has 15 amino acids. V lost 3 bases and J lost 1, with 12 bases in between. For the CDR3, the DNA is TGTGCCAGCAGTTTCCCCTCCCAACTCCAAGAGACCCAGTACTTC. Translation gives CASSFPSQLQETQYF.

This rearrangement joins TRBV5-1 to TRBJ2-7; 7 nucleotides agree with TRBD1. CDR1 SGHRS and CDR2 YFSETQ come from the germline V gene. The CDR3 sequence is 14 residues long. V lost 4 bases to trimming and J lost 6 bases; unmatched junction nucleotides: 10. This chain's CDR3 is CASSKGTDSGEQYF. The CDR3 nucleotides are TGCGCCAGCAGCAAGGGGACAGATTCCGGCGAGCAGTACTTC.

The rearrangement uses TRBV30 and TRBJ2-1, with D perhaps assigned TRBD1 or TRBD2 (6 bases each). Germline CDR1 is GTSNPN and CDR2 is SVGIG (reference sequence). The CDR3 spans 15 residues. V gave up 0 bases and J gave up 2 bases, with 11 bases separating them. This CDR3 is CAWSVPGGPYNEQFF. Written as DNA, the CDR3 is TGTGCCTGGAGTGTACCTGGGGGGCCCTACAATGAGCAGTTCTTC.

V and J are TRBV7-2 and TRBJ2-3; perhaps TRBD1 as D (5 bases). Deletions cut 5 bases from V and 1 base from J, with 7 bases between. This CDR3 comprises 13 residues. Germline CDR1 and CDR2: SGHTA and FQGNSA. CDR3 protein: CASSQGGTDTQYF. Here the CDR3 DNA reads TGTGCCAGCAGCCAGGGCGGCACAGATACGCAGTATTTT.

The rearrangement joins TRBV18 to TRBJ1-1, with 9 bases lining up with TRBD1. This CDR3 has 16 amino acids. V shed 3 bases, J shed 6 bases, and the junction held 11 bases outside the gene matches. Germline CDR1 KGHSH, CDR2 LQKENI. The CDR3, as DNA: TGTGCCAGCTCACCGCGGACAGGGGAGATGGTGCCTGAAGCTTTCTTT. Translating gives CASSPRTGEMVPEAFF.

In DNA, the CDR3 is TGTGCCAGCAGCCTGACAGGGGGCTTTTCCTACGAGCAGTACTTC. It translates to CASSLTGGFSYEQYF. The rearrangement links TRBV14 to TRBJ2-7, with 10 bases aligning to TRBD1. The germline V gene has CDR1 SGHDN and CDR2 FVKESK. This CDR3 spans 15 amino acids. V lost 4 bases to trimming and J lost 1 base; unmatched junction nucleotides: 4.

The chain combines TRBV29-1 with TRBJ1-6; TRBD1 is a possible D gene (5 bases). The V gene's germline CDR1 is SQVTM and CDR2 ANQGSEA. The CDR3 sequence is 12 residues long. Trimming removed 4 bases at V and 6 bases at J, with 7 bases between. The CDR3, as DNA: TGCAGCGTTGGGGGGGGTAATTCACCCCTCCACTTT. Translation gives CSVGGGNSPLHF.

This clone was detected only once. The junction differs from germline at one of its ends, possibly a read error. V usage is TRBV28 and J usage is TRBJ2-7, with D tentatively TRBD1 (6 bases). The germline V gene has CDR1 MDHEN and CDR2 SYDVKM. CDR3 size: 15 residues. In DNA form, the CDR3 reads TGTGCCAGCAGCACACTACAGGGTAGGGGTTACGAGCAGTATTTC. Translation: CASSTLQGRGYEQYF.

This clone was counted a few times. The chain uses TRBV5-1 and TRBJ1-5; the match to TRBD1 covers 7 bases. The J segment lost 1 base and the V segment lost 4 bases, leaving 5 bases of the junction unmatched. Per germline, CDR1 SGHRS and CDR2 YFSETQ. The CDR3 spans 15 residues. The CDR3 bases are TGCGCCAGCAGCCATGACAGGGTAAGCAATCAGCCCCAGCATTTT. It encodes CASSHDRVSNQPQHF.

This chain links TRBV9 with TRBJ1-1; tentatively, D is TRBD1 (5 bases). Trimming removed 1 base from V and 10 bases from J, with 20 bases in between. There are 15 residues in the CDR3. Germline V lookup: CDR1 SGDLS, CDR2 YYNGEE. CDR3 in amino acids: CASSVLDNPSLGAFF. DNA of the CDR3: TGTGCCAGCAGCGTATTGGACAACCCATCGCTGGGAGCTTTCTTT.

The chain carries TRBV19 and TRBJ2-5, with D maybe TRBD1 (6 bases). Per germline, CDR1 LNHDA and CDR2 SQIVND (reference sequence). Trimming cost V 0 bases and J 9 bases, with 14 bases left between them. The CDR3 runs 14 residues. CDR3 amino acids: CASSIDVRGAAQYF. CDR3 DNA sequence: TGTGCCAGTAGTATAGATGTCAGGGGCGCGGCCCAGTACTTC. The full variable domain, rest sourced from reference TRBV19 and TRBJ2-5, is DGGITQSPKYLFRKEGQNVTLSCEQNLNHDAMYWYRQDPGQGLRLIYYSQIVNDFQKGDIAEGYSVSREKKESFPLTVTSAQKNPTAFYLCASSIDVRGAAQYFGPGTRLLVL.

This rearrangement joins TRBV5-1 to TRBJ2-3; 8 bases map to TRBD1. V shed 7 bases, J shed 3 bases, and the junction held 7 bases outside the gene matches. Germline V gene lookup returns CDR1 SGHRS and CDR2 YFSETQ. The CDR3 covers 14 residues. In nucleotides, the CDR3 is TGCGCCAGCGGAATAGACAGGGGAACAGATACGCAGTATTTT. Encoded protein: CASGIDRGTDTQYF. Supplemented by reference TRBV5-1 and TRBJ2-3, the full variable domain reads KAGVTQTPRYLIKTRGQQVTLSCSPISGHRSVSWYQQTPGQGLQFLFEYFSETQRNKGNFPGRFSGRQFSNSRSEMNVSTLELGDSALYLCASGIDRGTDTQYFGPGTRLTVL.

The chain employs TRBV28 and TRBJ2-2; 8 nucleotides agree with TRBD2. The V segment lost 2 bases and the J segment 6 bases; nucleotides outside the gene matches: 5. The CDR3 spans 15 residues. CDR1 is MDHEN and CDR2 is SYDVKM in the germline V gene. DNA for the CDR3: TGTGCCAGCAGTTTAGGAGCGGGGGCCCCCGGGGAGCTGTTTTTT. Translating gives CASSLGAGAPGELFF.

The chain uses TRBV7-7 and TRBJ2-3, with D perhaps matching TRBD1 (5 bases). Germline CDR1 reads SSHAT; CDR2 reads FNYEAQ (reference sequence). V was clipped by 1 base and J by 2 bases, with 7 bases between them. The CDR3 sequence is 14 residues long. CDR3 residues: CASSLVGDTDTQYF. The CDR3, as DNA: TGTGCCAGCAGCTTAGTAGGGGACACAGATACGCAGTATTTT.

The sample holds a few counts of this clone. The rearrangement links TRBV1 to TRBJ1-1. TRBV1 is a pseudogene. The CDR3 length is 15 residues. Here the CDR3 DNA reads TGCGCCAGCAGCCCGACGACCGGGGGGAACACTGAAGCTTTCTTT. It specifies CASSPTTGGNTEAFF.

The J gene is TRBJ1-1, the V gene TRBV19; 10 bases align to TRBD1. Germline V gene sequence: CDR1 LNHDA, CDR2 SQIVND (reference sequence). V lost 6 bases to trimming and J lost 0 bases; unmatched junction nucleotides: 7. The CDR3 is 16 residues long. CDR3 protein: CASSLTGGTMNTEAFF. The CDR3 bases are TGTGCCAGTAGCCTGACAGGGGGCACGATGAACACTGAAGCTTTCTTT.

CDR3 DNA: TGTGCCAGCTCACCCCCTCTCACAGGGAATTCACCCCTCCACTTT. It specifies CASSPPLTGNSPLHF. The chain links TRBV18 to TRBJ1-6, with D perhaps matching TRBD1 (6 bases). The CDR3 length is 15 residues. Germline V gives CDR1 KGHSH, CDR2 LQKENI. The V and J ends lost 3 bases and 7 bases respectively, with 13 bases between them.